The sequence of this T cell receptor (beta chain) was determined in a study of type 1 and type 2 diabetes patients. The study, taken as a whole, reports: Unmatched age and gender across groups might bias interpretation.

The germline CDR1 and CDR2 sequences are SGHDN and FVKESK. The V gene lost 1 base and the J gene lost 9 bases, with 10 bases spanning the gap. The CDR3 consists of 13 residues. This clonotype was counted ten times or more. Its target is not known. Amplification started from genomic DNA. A primer set of 30 forward and 13 reverse primers amplified the CDR3. TCRdb reprocessed the multiplex PCR reads via MiXCR and lists one record per CDR3 protein. The table has fewer than 300,000 distinct CDR3 sequences, over 45% seen once. The sequenced sample consisted of peripheral blood mononuclear cells (PBMCs). The J gene is TRBJ2-1, the V gene TRBV14; no clear D. This TCR derives from a man aged 18 to 30 with type 2 diabetes. For the CDR3, the DNA is TGTGCCAGCAGCCAAGGGCTTTGGGGTGAGCAGTTCTTC. It translates to CASSQGLWGEQFF.